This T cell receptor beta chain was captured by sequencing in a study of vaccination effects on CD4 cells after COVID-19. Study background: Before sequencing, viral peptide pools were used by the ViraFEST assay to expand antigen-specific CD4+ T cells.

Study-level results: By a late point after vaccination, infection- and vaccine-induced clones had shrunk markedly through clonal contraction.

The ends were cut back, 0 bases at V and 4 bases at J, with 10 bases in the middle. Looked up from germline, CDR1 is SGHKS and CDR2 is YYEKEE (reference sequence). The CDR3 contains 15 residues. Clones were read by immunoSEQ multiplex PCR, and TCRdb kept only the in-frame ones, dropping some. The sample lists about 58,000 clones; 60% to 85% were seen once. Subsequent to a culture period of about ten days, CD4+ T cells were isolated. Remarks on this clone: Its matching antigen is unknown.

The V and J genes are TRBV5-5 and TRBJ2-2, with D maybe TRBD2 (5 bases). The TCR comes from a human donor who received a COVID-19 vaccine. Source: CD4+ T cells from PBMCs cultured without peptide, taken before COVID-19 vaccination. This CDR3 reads CASSLVGAATGELFF. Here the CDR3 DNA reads TGTGCCAGCAGCTTGGTGGGAGCCGCCACCGGGGAGCTGTTTTTT.